These 31 T cell receptor beta chains were all obtained from the same sample, sequenced in a study of blood T cell repertoires in COVID-19 (dated by TCRdb to about 2020). Library preparation employed the immunoSEQ multiplex PCR assay. TCRdb re-hosts the immuneACCESS table, in-frame sequences only. Its copies lack some clones; in the studies checked, an unresolved V gene accounts for under half of them, and the cause for the rest is not known. In this sample the table shows some 190,000 clones, about four fifths of which occur a single time. The top ten clones comprise approximately 5.1% of the sample. The sequenced sample consisted of peripheral blood. The receptors were sampled from a woman in her sixties or seventies with active or convalescent COVID-19.

The V call is TRBV30, the J call TRBJ1-2; 7 bases fit TRBD1. V dropped 1 base and J dropped 1; count of bases not matched to a gene: 0. The CDR3 contains 13 residues. Germline V gives CDR1 GTSNPN, CDR2 SVGIG (reference sequence). CDR3 bases: TGTGCCTGGAGTGGACAGGGTAACTATGGCTACACCTTC. It specifies CAWSGQGNYGYTF.

The CDR3 region is CASSLTPGQGPGQLFF. The CDR3 region has the DNA TGTGCCAGCAGCTTGACCCCGGGACAGGGGCCTGGACAGCTGTTTTTT. The rearrangement joins TRBV7-9 to TRBJ2-2; 10 nucleotides line up with TRBD1. V trimming: 3 bases; J trimming: 12 bases; junction bases outside the gene matches: 13. This CDR3 is 16 amino acids long. The germline V gene encodes CDR1 SEHNR and CDR2 FQNEAQ (reference sequence). The whole variable domain, filled in from reference TRBV7-9 and TRBJ2-2, reads DTGVSQNPRHKITKRGQNVTFRCDPISEHNRLYWYRQTLGQGPEFLTYFQNEAQLEKSRLLSDRFSAERPKGSFSTLEIQRTEQGDSAMYLCASSLTPGQGPGQLFFGEGSRLTVL.

The chain combines TRBV5-1 with TRBJ2-2, with 9 nucleotides matching TRBD1. Germline CDR1 is SGHRS and CDR2 is YFSETQ. The CDR3 is 18 amino acids. After removal of 4 bases from V and 6 bases from J, the junction contained 16 bases not matched to a gene. The CDR3 sequence is CASSPRTGDFLRAGELFF. The CDR3, as DNA: TGCGCCAGCAGCCCTAGGACAGGGGACTTCTTACGGGCCGGGGAGCTGTTTTTT.

This chain joins TRBV19 and TRBJ2-6; D possibly corresponds to TRBD1 (6 bases). Germline V gives CDR1 LNHDA, CDR2 SQIVND (reference sequence). This CDR3 comprises 16 residues. Between the trimmed V and J ends, which lost 6 bases and 0 bases, there was a span of 12 bases. The CDR3 DNA is TGTGCCAGTAGCCCCGACAGGAACTCTGGGGCCAACGTCCTGACTTTC. Its protein product is CASSPDRNSGANVLTF.

This chain links TRBV10-3 with TRBJ1-5; D may be TRBD1 (5 bases). CDR3 length: 14 residues. V was trimmed by 0 bases and J by 5 bases, leaving 8 bases between them. Germline V gene sequence: CDR1 ENHRY, CDR2 SYGVKD. The CDR3 is CAISESGRDQPQHF. CDR3 bases: TGTGCCATCAGTGAGTCCGGCAGGGATCAGCCCCAGCATTTT.

In its sample, this clone was seen a few times. The chain combines TRBV5-5 with TRBJ2-7; 11 bases are shared with TRBD1. This CDR3 contains 18 residues. V trimming: 5 bases; J trimming: 5 bases; junction bases outside the gene matches: 18. Germline values: CDR1 SGHKS, CDR2 YYEKEE (reference sequence). The CDR3 coding sequence is TGTGCCAGCAGTCGACCCGGACAGGGGGCTGCTTTAAAGGACGAGCAGTACTTC. Its protein is CASSRPGQGAALKDEQYF.

The rearrangement uses TRBV5-1 and TRBJ2-5; 12 positions agree with TRBD2. V was clipped by 4 bases and J by 5 bases; unmatched bases: 6. CDR1 and CDR2 (germline): SGHRS, YFSETQ. The CDR3 runs to 15 residues. Written as DNA, the CDR3 is TGCGCCAGCAGCGAGGCTAGCGGGAGGGGTGAGACCCAGTACTTC. Its protein is CASSEASGRGETQYF.

The J gene is TRBJ2-7, the V gene TRBV28; D uncertain. Looked up from germline, CDR1 is MDHEN and CDR2 is SYDVKM. The CDR3 runs to 13 residues. The germline V and J ends were trimmed by 2 bases and 1 base, with 6 bases remaining between them. CDR3 amino acids: CASSLSASYEQYF. Here the CDR3 DNA reads TGTGCCAGCAGTTTAAGCGCTTCCTACGAGCAGTACTTC.

This clone was observed a few times. This rearrangement joins TRBV7-9 to TRBJ1-1; D gene unclear. The CDR3 has 13 amino acids. V lost 7 bases to trimming and J lost 1 base, with 10 bases between them. Germline-derived CDR1 and CDR2 are SEHNR and FQNEAQ (reference sequence). CDR3: CASTSLANTEAFF. Written as DNA, the CDR3 is TGTGCCAGCACCTCTCTGGCGAACACTGAAGCTTTCTTT.

The CDR3 reads CASSLGQGARETQYF. The CDR3 nucleotides read TGTGCCAGCAGCTTAGGACAGGGGGCGCGGGAGACCCAGTACTTC. This rearrangement joins TRBV7-9 to TRBJ2-5; 10 nucleotides align to TRBD1. Germline V gene data show CDR1 as SEHNR and CDR2 as FQNEAQ (reference sequence). The CDR3 extends over 15 amino acids. V trimming: 1 base; J trimming: 5 bases; junction bases outside the gene matches: 4. Using reference TRBV7-9 and TRBJ2-5 for the parts outside the CDR3, the full variable domain is DTGVSQNPRHKITKRGQNVTFRCDPISEHNRLYWYRQTLGQGPEFLTYFQNEAQLEKSRLLSDRFSAERPKGSFSTLEIQRTEQGDSAMYLCASSLGQGARETQYFGPGTRLLVL.

The V call is TRBV7-2, the J call TRBJ1-6; 8 positions match TRBD1. V trimming: 5 bases; J trimming: 14 bases; junction bases outside the gene matches: 8. This CDR3 has 13 residues. Germline V CDR1 and CDR2: SGHTA, FQGNSA. In DNA form, the CDR3 reads TGTGCCAGCAGCCAGGGACAGGCACGGGCCCTCCACTTT. This sequence encodes CASSQGQARALHF.

As to this clone: Other DNA sequences within the sample encode an identical CDR3. The V and J genes are TRBV28 and TRBJ1-3; a weak D match, TRBD1 (5 bases). The V gene's germline CDR1 is MDHEN and CDR2 SYDVKM. This CDR3 has 14 amino acids. V gave up 3 bases and J gave up 4 bases, with 10 bases separating them. CDR3 bases: TGTGCCAGCAGTTTTCGGCAGGGCGGAAACACCATATATTTT. Its translation is CASSFRQGGNTIYF.

Written as DNA, the CDR3 is TGTGCCAGCAGTGAGGCCCCCACGAGGCTGAACTACGAGCAGTACTTC. Translating gives CASSEAPTRLNYEQYF. J is TRBJ2-7 and V is TRBV2; the D is unclear. Per the germline V gene, CDR1 is SNHLY and CDR2 is FYNNEI. CDR3 size: 16 residues. V was trimmed by 3 bases and J by 3 bases, leaving 18 bases between them.

CDR3 sequence reads: CASSPGSWNTGELFF. CDR3 DNA: TGTGCCAGCAGCCCCGGGAGTTGGAACACCGGGGAGCTGTTTTTT. The chain uses TRBV5-4 and TRBJ2-2; a weak D match, TRBD2 (6 bases). Germline V gene sequence: CDR1 SGHNT, CDR2 YYREEE (reference sequence). The CDR3 is made up of 15 amino acids. V lost 4 bases, J lost 1 base, and 11 bases lay in between. Full variable domain (remainder filled in from reference TRBV5-4 and TRBJ2-2): ETGVTQSPTHLIKTRGQQVTLRCSSQSGHNTVSWYQQALGQGPQFIFQYYREEENGRGNFPPRFSGLQFPNYSSELNVNALELDDSALYLCASSPGSWNTGELFFGEGSRLTVL.

V gene TRBV19 combines with J gene TRBJ2-7; TRBD1 matches at 8 bases. Germline-derived CDR1 and CDR2 are LNHDA and SQIVND (reference sequence). This CDR3 is 13 amino acids long. V gave up 6 bases and J gave up 7 bases; unmatched junction bases: 8. The CDR3 nucleotides are TGTGCCAGTAGGCGGGACAGGACTTTGGAGCAGTACTTC. Protein: CASRRDRTLEQYF.

Worth noting for this clone: Relative to the germline gene, one junction end is altered; a read error may explain this. The chain joins TRBV27 to TRBJ2-7; the match to TRBD1 covers 7 bases. Germline assignment: CDR1 MNHEY and CDR2 SMNVEV (reference sequence). CDR3 length equals 14 residues. In DNA form, the CDR3 reads TGTGCCGGCAGTTCGGGGACAGCTCCCTACGAGCAGTACTTC. Its translation is CAGSSGTAPYEQYF.

This chain uses TRBV3-1 (or the pseudogene TRBV3-2) with TRBJ1-3; 8 positions match TRBD1. V trimming: 4 bases; J trimming: 0 bases; junction bases outside the gene matches: 11. The CDR3 covers 18 residues. Germline CDR1 and CDR2: LGHDT and YNNKEL (reference sequence). CDR3 sequence (DNA): TGTGCCAGCAGCCGACAGGGGACTGCTCTCGCCTCTGGAAACACCATATATTTT. Translating it yields CASSRQGTALASGNTIYF.

The chain has TRBV11-2 and TRBJ2-5, with TRBD1 matching over 7 bases. This CDR3 comprises 15 residues. Germline values: CDR1 SGHAT, CDR2 FQNNGV. With 5 bases clipped from V and 2 bases from J, the junction kept 8 bases outside the gene matches. The CDR3 region is CASSRRGQAQETQYF. In DNA, the CDR3 is TGTGCCAGCAGCCGGCGTGGACAGGCACAAGAGACCCAGTACTTC.

The chain couples TRBV5-1 to TRBJ1-4; TRBD1 might be the D (6 bases). The V and J ends lost 3 bases and 0 bases respectively, with 12 bases between them. This CDR3 spans 16 amino acids. In germline, CDR1 is SGHRS, CDR2 YFSETQ. The CDR3 here is CASSSGGYATNEKLFF. DNA of the CDR3: TGCGCCAGCAGCTCGGGGGGCTATGCAACTAATGAAAAACTGTTTTTT.

This chain joins TRBV6-5 and TRBJ1-1, with a tentative D call TRBD1 (5 bases). The V and J ends lost 4 bases and 4 bases respectively, with 13 bases between them. The CDR3 loop spans 14 amino acids. Germline V gives CDR1 MNHEY, CDR2 SVGAGI. The CDR3 sequence: CASSWGGVATEAFF. The CDR3 nucleotides are TGTGCCAGCAGTTGGGGGGGGGTAGCCACTGAAGCTTTCTTT.

The chain is built from TRBV5-1 and TRBJ2-5, with D maybe TRBD1 (5 bases). This CDR3 is 14 amino acids long. CDR1 and CDR2 from the germline V gene are SGHRS and YFSETQ. V was clipped by 0 bases and J by 3 bases, with 9 bases between them. DNA of the CDR3: TGCGCCAGCAGCTTGGCCTTCAGGGAAGAGACCCAGTACTTC. Translated: CASSLAFREETQYF. Combining the CDR3 with reference TRBV5-1 and TRBJ2-5 gives the whole variable domain KAGVTQTPRYLIKTRGQQVTLSCSPISGHRSVSWYQQTPGQGLQFLFEYFSETQRNKGNFPGRFSGRQFSNSRSEMNVSTLELGDSALYLCASSLAFREETQYFGPGTRLLVL.

The genes are TRBV18 and TRBJ2-1; weak D call: TRBD1 (5 bases). This CDR3 is built from 14 residues. CDR1 and CDR2 (germline): KGHSH, LQKENI. V dropped 6 bases and J dropped 0 bases, with 9 bases sitting between them. This chain's CDR3 is CASSQGDSYNEQFF. The CDR3 region has the DNA TGTGCCAGCTCTCAGGGCGACTCCTACAATGAGCAGTTCTTC.

Of note for this clone: Other DNA sequences in the sample encode the same CDR3. This chain links TRBV5-1 with TRBJ2-1, with D possibly TRBD2 on 5 matching bases. V lost 0 bases to trimming and J lost 1 base, with 8 bases between them. The CDR3 length is 15 residues. From germline, CDR1 is SGHRS and CDR2 YFSETQ. The CDR3, as DNA: TGCGCCAGCAGCTTGGCTGGGAGTTCCTACAATGAGCAGTTCTTC. Its translation: CASSLAGSSYNEQFF. Full variable domain (rest looked up from reference TRBV5-1 and TRBJ2-1): KAGVTQTPRYLIKTRGQQVTLSCSPISGHRSVSWYQQTPGQGLQFLFEYFSETQRNKGNFPGRFSGRQFSNSRSEMNVSTLELGDSALYLCASSLAGSSYNEQFFGPGTRLTVL.

This clone was picked up a small number of times. The chain recombines TRBV14 with TRBJ1-2; perhaps TRBD1 as D (6 bases). The V end lost 1 base, the J end lost 5 bases, and 14 bases lay between the germline ends. Per the germline V gene, CDR1 is SGHDN and CDR2 is FVKESK. CDR3 length equals 15 residues. CDR3 amino acids: CASSQAQGWRYGYTF. For the CDR3, the DNA is TGTGCCAGCAGCCAAGCACAGGGTTGGCGGTATGGCTACACCTTC.

The J gene is TRBJ2-1, the V gene TRBV5-6; possibly TRBD2 for D (6 bases). This CDR3 is 15 amino acids long. Trimming shortened V by 2 bases and J by 7 bases, and 16 bases separated the two germline ends. The germline gives CDR1 SGHDT, CDR2 YYEEEE. The CDR3 region is CASSFGSGRGNEQFF. The CDR3 DNA follows: TGTGCCAGCAGCTTCGGTAGCGGTCGAGGGAATGAGCAGTTCTTC.

The V and J genes are TRBV6-5 and TRBJ2-1; D unclear. Germline V gene sequence: CDR1 MNHEY, CDR2 SVGAGI. Trimming stripped 6 bases from V and 0 bases from J, with 12 bases between. The CDR3 length is 15 residues. CDR3 bases: TGTGCCAGCAGCCAACGGCGAGGCTCCTACAATGAGCAGTTCTTC. Translated, it gives CASSQRRGSYNEQFF.

The V gene is TRBV6-5, the J gene TRBJ2-7; 7 bases fit TRBD1. The length of the CDR3 is 15 residues. Trimming at V came to 0 bases and at J to 2 bases, leaving 4 bases not matched to a gene. The V gene's germline CDR1 is MNHEY and CDR2 SVGAGI. For the CDR3, the DNA is TGTGCCAGCAGTTACTCACAGGGGTCGACCTACGAGCAGTACTTC. This translates into CASSYSQGSTYEQYF.

This chain joins TRBV9 and TRBJ2-2; D might be TRBD1 (5 bases). The germline gives CDR1 SGDLS, CDR2 YYNGEE. The V and J ends lost 0 bases and 3 bases respectively, with 12 bases between them. CDR3 size: 16 residues. The CDR3 region is CASSVGGAIHTGELFF. The CDR3 nucleotides read TGTGCCAGCAGCGTAGGTGGGGCTATACACACCGGGGAGCTGTTTTTT.

This sequence joins TRBV9 and TRBJ2-3; D is undetermined. The V end was cut by 2 bases, the J end by 1 base, with 8 bases between. The CDR3 sequence is 14 residues long. Germline values: CDR1 SGDLS, CDR2 YYNGEE. CDR3 nucleotides: TGTGCCAGCAGCGTCGCGGCGGGCACAGATACGCAGTATTTT. It is translated as CASSVAAGTDTQYF.

V is TRBV11-2 and J is TRBJ2-3, with 8 bases identical to TRBD1. The germline gives CDR1 SGHAT, CDR2 FQNNGV. This CDR3 region has 16 residues. With 5 bases clipped from V and 3 bases from J, the junction kept 10 bases outside the gene matches. The CDR3 DNA follows: TGTGCCAGCAGCCAATGGACAGGGCAAAGGACAGATACGCAGTATTTT. It translates to CASSQWTGQRTDTQYF.

This clone was detected a few times. The chain links TRBV24-1 to TRBJ1-2; D is unresolved. The CDR3 is 17 amino acids. The germline V gene encodes CDR1 KGHDR and CDR2 SFDVKD. Trimming removed 1 base at V and 8 bases at J, with 22 bases between. CDR3 loop: CATSDFPPGGRPGGYTF. DNA of the CDR3: TGTGCCACCAGTGATTTTCCCCCTGGAGGTCGCCCTGGGGGCTACACCTTC.